These 2 T cell receptor beta chains originate from one sample sequenced in a study of cytomegalovirus exposure and HLA in healthy donors. Both 60 Vbeta primers and 13 Jbeta primers went into the PCR. The data were produced by immunoSEQ multiplex PCR, yet TCRdb's version contains in-frame clones alone and is incomplete. The sample has about 160,000 clones, roughly 80% seen once. Sequences were obtained from PBMCs. These receptors were obtained from a male donor in good health and CMV-seronegative.

The chain is built from TRBV4-1 and TRBJ2-3; no clear D gene. CDR3 length equals 16 residues. Germline CDR1 MGHRA, CDR2 YSYEKL. Trimming removed 2 bases at V and 0 bases at J, with 12 bases between. The chain's CDR3 is CASSQMERSSTDTQYF. The CDR3 DNA follows: TGCGCCAGCAGCCAAATGGAGCGATCAAGCACAGATACGCAGTATTTT.

CDR3 coding DNA: TGTGCCAGCAGCTTAACTAGCGTAACAGATACGCAGTATTTT. Protein product: CASSLTSVTDTQYF. The rearrangement links TRBV5-4 to TRBJ2-3, with TRBD2 matching over 7 bases. The CDR3 is 14 residues long. Germline V lookup: CDR1 SGHNT, CDR2 YYREEE (reference sequence). J was trimmed by 3 bases and V by 2 bases; bases with no gene match: 3.